Following are 21 T cell receptor beta chains from one sample sequenced in a study of CD8+ T cells in alopecia areata. Specified treatment: oral pan-JAK inhibitor, 5-10 mg twice daily. Once RNA had been extracted, it was reverse transcribed into cDNA to act as the sequencing template. Profiled with immunoSEQ multiplex PCR; TCRdb holds only in-frame clones, not every one. Among under 150,000 clones listed, 82% were seen once. This material consisted of CD8+ T cells sorted from blood, taken at week 4, from a patient treated with tofacitinib. These receptors were obtained from a human donor with alopecia areata.

This clone occurred once. The rearrangement links TRBV4-1 to TRBJ2-3; no reliable D call. This CDR3 has 14 amino acids. Trimming shortened V by 2 bases and J by 6 bases, and 12 bases separated the two germline ends. Germline values: CDR1 MGHRA, CDR2 YSYEKL. CDR3 nucleotides: TGCGCCAGCAGCCAAAAAGGATTCGGCGATACGCAGTATTTT. Encoded protein: CASSQKGFGDTQYF.

The V gene is TRBV4-2, the J gene TRBJ2-5, with TRBD2 identical over 7 bases. The V gene's germline CDR1 is LGHNA and CDR2 YNFKEQ. V lost 1 base, J lost 4 bases, and 0 bases stayed unmatched. CDR3 length: 13 residues. CDR3 sequence reads: CASSQGGGETQYF. The CDR3 coding sequence is TGTGCCAGCAGCCAAGGGGGGGGAGAGACCCAGTACTTC.

The rearrangement joins TRBV13 to TRBJ2-4; 11 nucleotides line up with TRBD1. CDR1 is PRHDT, CDR2 FYEKMQ, per germline (reference sequence). This CDR3 spans 19 amino acids. V dropped 4 bases and J dropped 1; count of bases not matched to a gene: 12. CDR3: CASSSRTGGLWWAKNIQYF. The CDR3 coding sequence is TGTGCCAGCAGCTCCCGGACAGGGGGCTTGTGGTGGGCCAAAAACATTCAGTACTTC.

V and J are TRBV11-3 and TRBJ2-7, with TRBD1 identical over 7 bases. The germline V gene encodes CDR1 SGHNT and CDR2 YENEEA. This CDR3 contains 14 residues. The ends lost 5 bases at V and 4 bases at J; junction bases unmatched: 8. CDR3 bases: TGTGCCAGCAGCCCACCCGACAGGGCGTACGAGCAGTACTTC. This codes for CASSPPDRAYEQYF.

This chain uses TRBV7-2 with TRBJ1-1; D unclear. Germline CDR1 and CDR2: SGHTA and FQGNSA. V was trimmed by 1 base and J by 0 bases, leaving 6 bases between them. The CDR3 sequence is 14 residues long. CDR3 DNA: TGTGCCAGCAGCTTAGAACCGTTGAACACTGAAGCTTTCTTT. Translating it yields CASSLEPLNTEAFF. Together with reference TRBV7-2 and TRBJ1-1, the CDR3 gives the full variable domain: GAGVSQSPSNKVTEKGKDVELRCDPISGHTALYWYRQSLGQGLEFLIYFQGNSAPDKSGLPSDRFSAERTGGSVSTLTIQRTQQEDSAVYLCASSLEPLNTEAFFGQGTRLTVV.

In nucleotides, the CDR3 is TGTGCCAGCAGCTTGGGGACAGGGATGAGCTCCTACAATGAGCAGTTCTTC. Its protein is CASSLGTGMSSYNEQFF. This sequence joins TRBV7-8 and TRBJ2-1; 9 positions agree with TRBD1. The CDR3 consists of 17 residues. Germline V lookup: CDR1 SGHVS, CDR2 FQNEAQ. V lost 3 bases and J lost 0; bases outside the gene matches: 6.

Remarks on this clone: The sample holds other DNA sequences that translate to the same CDR3. The V gene is TRBV18, the J gene TRBJ2-1, with D unclear. The CDR3 contains 12 residues. CDR1 is KGHSH, CDR2 LQKENI, per germline. Trimming pared 3 bases from V and 4 bases from J, leaving 4 bases between. The CDR3 protein is CASSPFYNEQFF. As DNA, the CDR3 is TGTGCCAGCTCACCCTTTTACAATGAGCAGTTCTTC.

This rearrangement joins TRBV10-1 to TRBJ2-3; 10 nucleotides match TRBD2. In germline, CDR1 is WNHNN, CDR2 SYGVQD (reference sequence). Trimming at V came to 5 bases and at J to 5 bases, leaving 10 bases not matched to a gene. CDR3 size: 16 residues. The CDR3 loop is CASSLIAGGPGDTQYF. CDR3 sequence (DNA): TGCGCCAGCAGTCTAATAGCGGGGGGTCCGGGAGATACGCAGTATTTT.

A few counts support this clone. This rearrangement joins TRBV29-1 to TRBJ2-1; 7 bases line up with TRBD2. The CDR3 sequence is 13 residues long. Germline V gene lookup returns CDR1 SQVTM and CDR2 ANQGSEA. The ends lost 8 bases at V and 5 bases at J; junction bases unmatched: 9. Here the CDR3 reads CSHRGEGDNEQFF. The CDR3 region has the DNA TGCAGCCACCGGGGGGAAGGGGACAATGAGCAGTTCTTC.

The J gene is TRBJ2-3, the V gene TRBV27; D possibly uses TRBD1 or TRBD2 (5 bases each). Germline CDR1 and CDR2: MNHEY and SMNVEV (reference sequence). The V end was cut by 5 bases, the J end by 2 bases, with 8 bases between. The CDR3 is 13 amino acids. CDR3 sequence (DNA): TGTGCCAGCAGTCACGGGACCACAGATACGCAGTATTTT. It translates to CASSHGTTDTQYF.

On this clone: Distinct nucleotide sequences in the sample also encode this CDR3. This chain uses TRBV29-1 with TRBJ2-7, with TRBD2 identical over 9 bases. CDR3 size: 13 residues. Germline V CDR1 and CDR2: SQVTM, ANQGSEA. V gave up 4 bases and J gave up 2 bases; unmatched junction bases: 3. CDR3 in amino acids: CSVGLAGTYEQYF. DNA for the CDR3: TGCAGCGTTGGGCTAGCGGGGACCTACGAGCAGTACTTC.

This clone has just a few counts. Here the CDR3 DNA reads TGTGCCAGCAGCTATGTTGGTCAGCCCCAGCATTTT. It yields the protein CASSYVGQPQHF. This chain joins TRBV7-8 and TRBJ1-5, with D unclear. CDR1 is SGHVS, CDR2 FQNEAQ, per germline. V was shortened by 4 bases and J by 6 bases, with 7 bases between the two germline ends. CDR3 length: 12 residues.

This chain uses TRBV19 with TRBJ1-6, with 7 bases aligning to TRBD1. The CDR3 has 16 residues. The V segment lost 0 bases and the J segment 9 bases; nucleotides outside the gene matches: 8. CDR1 and CDR2 from the germline V gene are LNHDA and SQIVND (reference sequence). The CDR3 DNA follows: TGTGCCAGTAGTATAGATCCACAGGGGAGCGGTTCACCCCTCCACTTT. Encoded protein: CASSIDPQGSGSPLHF.

This sequence joins TRBV27 and TRBJ2-3, with unresolved D. Germline V CDR1 and CDR2: MNHEY, SMNVEV (reference sequence). This CDR3 region has 14 residues. Trimming took 6 bases from V and 4 from J, leaving 14 bases between them. CDR3 coding DNA: TGTGCCAGCAGCCTGATAGGCCTTCCAGATACGCAGTATTTT. Protein sequence: CASSLIGLPDTQYF.

The V and J genes are TRBV5-6 and TRBJ2-7, with D unresolved. The V and J ends lost 3 bases and 1 base respectively, with 5 bases between them. The germline CDR1 and CDR2 sequences are SGHDT and YYEEEE. The CDR3 consists of 12 residues. CDR3 bases: TGTGCCAGCAGCTCCTCGTCCTACGAGCAGTACTTC. Its translation: CASSSSSYEQYF.

The rearrangement uses TRBV11-3 and TRBJ2-7, with 12 positions matching TRBD2. Trimming cost V 7 bases and J 6 bases; bases outside gene matches: 7. Germline loops: CDR1 SGHNT, CDR2 YENEEA. The CDR3 extends over 14 amino acids. This chain's CDR3 is CASTSGGAGGEQYF. CDR3 sequence (DNA): TGTGCCAGCACTAGCGGGGGGGCCGGGGGCGAGCAGTACTTC.

As concerns this clone: Other DNA sequences within the sample encode an identical CDR3. The CDR3 coding sequence is TGTGCCAGTAGTAGAGGGGGGGACTACAATGAGCAGTTCTTC. The encoded protein is CASSRGGDYNEQFF. The chain links TRBV19 to TRBJ2-1; the D gene is possibly TRBD2 (7 bases). This CDR3 is 14 amino acids long. The V end was cut by 4 bases, the J end by 3 bases, with 10 bases between. CDR1 and CDR2 (germline): LNHDA, SQIVND (reference sequence).

This rearrangement joins TRBV9 to TRBJ2-7, with D unresolved. Germline V gene lookup returns CDR1 SGDLS and CDR2 YYNGEE. Trimming left V 4 bases short and J 2 bases short, with 7 bases between. This CDR3 comprises 12 residues. The CDR3 is CASSSTPYEQYF. The CDR3 nucleotides are TGTGCCAGCAGCTCGACACCCTACGAGCAGTACTTC.

In its sample, this clone was seen once. The V and J genes are TRBV28 and TRBJ2-7; 9 bases are shared with TRBD1. Looked up from germline, CDR1 is MDHEN and CDR2 is SYDVKM. CDR3 length: 14 amino acids. Losses at the gene ends were 5 bases for V and 3 bases for J; bases not matched to a gene: 5. This CDR3 reads CASSLGQGIYEQYF. The CDR3 DNA reads as TGTGCCAGCAGTCTCGGACAGGGGATCTACGAGCAGTACTTC.

The chain combines TRBV4-2 with TRBJ2-5, with D possibly matching TRBD1 (5 bases). The assigned J gene may be wrong: the sequence end matches TRBJ2-7 better. The CDR3 is 14 amino acids. Germline CDR1 reads LGHNA; CDR2 reads YNFKEQ. The CDR3 DNA follows: TGTGCCAGCAGCCAAGAAGGGGTTTACTACGAGCAGTACTTC. It translates to CASSQEGVYYEQYF.

The genes are TRBV4-1 and TRBJ2-1; D remains ambiguous. CDR3 length equals 15 residues. CDR1 is MGHRA and CDR2 is YSYEKL in the germline V gene. The V end was cut by 0 bases, the J end by 9 bases, with 15 bases between. CDR3 sequence: CASSQDQVFTGEQFF. CDR3 DNA: TGCGCCAGCAGCCAAGATCAGGTCTTTACTGGTGAGCAGTTCTTC.